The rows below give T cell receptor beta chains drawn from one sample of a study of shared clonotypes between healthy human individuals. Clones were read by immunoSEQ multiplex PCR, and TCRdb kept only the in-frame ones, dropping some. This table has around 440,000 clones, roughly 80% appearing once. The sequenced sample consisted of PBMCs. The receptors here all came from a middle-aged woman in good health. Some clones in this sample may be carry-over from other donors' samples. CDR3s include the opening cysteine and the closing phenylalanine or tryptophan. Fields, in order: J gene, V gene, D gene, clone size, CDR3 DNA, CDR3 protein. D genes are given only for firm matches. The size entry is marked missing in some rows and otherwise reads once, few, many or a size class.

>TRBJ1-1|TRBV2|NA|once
TGTGCCAGCAGTCGGACAGTTGAAGCTTTCTTT
CASSRTVEAFF
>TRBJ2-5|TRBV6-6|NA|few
TGTGCCAGCAGTTACCGCAGAGCAGGGCAAGAGACCCAGTACTTC
CASSYRRAGQETQYF
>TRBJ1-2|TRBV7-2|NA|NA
TGTGCCAGCAGCTTAGGCCTCGGGAACTATGGCTACACCTTC
CASSLGLGNYGYTF
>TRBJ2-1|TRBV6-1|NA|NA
TGTACCAGCAGTGGTAGCGACAGATACAATGAGCAGTTCTTC
CTSSGSDRYNEQFF
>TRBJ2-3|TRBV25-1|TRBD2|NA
TGTGCCAGCAGTGGGGGGGGTACGCAGTATTTT
CASSGGGTQYF
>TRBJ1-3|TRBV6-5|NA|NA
TGTGCCAGCAGTTCCCCTGGTCGGGGAAACACCATATATTTT
CASSSPGRGNTIYF
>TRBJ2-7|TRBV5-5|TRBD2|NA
TGTGCCAGCAGCCGATCGGGGGGTAGGTACGAGCAGTACTTC
CASSRSGGRYEQYF
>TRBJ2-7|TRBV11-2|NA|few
TGTGCCAGCAGCCCAAACTGGGACTCCTACGAGCAGTACTTC
CASSPNWDSYEQYF
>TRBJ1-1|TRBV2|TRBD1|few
TGTGCCAGCAGTGGGACAGGGGGAGTAGTAGCCACTGAAGCTTTCTTT
CASSGTGGVVATEAFF
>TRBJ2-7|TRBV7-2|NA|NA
TGTGCCAGCAGCTCAAGGGTAGGGTACGAGCAGTACTTC
CASSSRVGYEQYF